This T cell receptor beta chain came from a study of shared clonotypes between healthy human individuals. The CDR3 is made up of 14 amino acids. Per germline, CDR1 SGHDT and CDR2 YYEEEE. V gave up 0 bases and J gave up 4 bases, with 10 bases separating them. Sequencing used immunoSEQ multiplex PCR; TCRdb keeps in-frame clones, though not all of them. The sample holds about 2.3 million clones; 90% to 95% are singletons and the top ten take around 0.4%. The TCR was taken from a man aged 18 to 30 in good health. Some clones in this sample may be carry-over from other donors' samples. The chain links TRBV5-6 to TRBJ1-2; D is unclear. Sequenced sample: naive CD4+ T cells from PBMCs. Subset in this sample: CD45RA+ positively selected. The CDR3 region has the DNA TGTGCCAGCAGCTTGGACAGAAGGAGCTATGGCTACACCTTC. This codes for CASSLDRRSYGYTF. The whole variable domain, remainder taken from reference TRBV5-6 and TRBJ1-2, is DAGVTQSPTHLIKTRGQQVTLRCSPKSGHDTVSWYQQALGQGPQFIFQYYEEEERQRGNFPDRFSGHQFPNYSSELNVNALLLGDSALYLCASSLDRRSYGYTFGSGTRLTVV.